Each of the 21 T cell receptor beta chains below was sequenced from the same sample in a study of beta chain features in type 1 diabetes. The entirety of the isolated RNA underwent reverse transcription, so expressed TCRB transcripts were sequenced. Only in-frame clones appear in the TCRdb table, and some are missing; sequencing was by immunoSEQ multiplex PCR. Of some 220,000 clones in the sample, roughly a tenth are singletons; the top ten hold 1% to 1.5%. Source material: central memory CD4+ T cells from blood. Receptors were obtained from a man aged 18 to 30 in good health.

This chain connects TRBV6-5 to TRBJ1-4, with no clear D. CDR1 and CDR2 from the germline V gene are MNHEY and SVGAGI. CDR3 size: 13 residues. Trimming pared 9 bases from V and 8 bases from J, leaving 16 bases between. The CDR3 protein is CASSQSLGEKLFF. As DNA, the CDR3 is TGTGCCAGTTCACAGTCCTTAGGGGAAAAACTGTTTTTT.

This chain uses TRBV28 with TRBJ2-7; no clear D. The CDR3 is 14 residues long. The V and J ends lost 7 bases and 2 bases respectively, with 15 bases between them. CDR1 is MDHEN and CDR2 is SYDVKM in the germline V gene. The CDR3 nucleotides are TGTGCCAGCAACCAACACACCCCTCCCTACGAGCAGTACTTC. As protein: CASNQHTPPYEQYF.

This clone came up many times. CDR3 DNA: TGTGCCACCAGCCTTACGACCGGACTTTATGGCTACACCTTC. It is translated as CATSLTTGLYGYTF. The rearrangement joins TRBV15 to TRBJ1-2; D uncertain. The CDR3 has 14 residues. CDR1 and CDR2 from the germline V gene are LNHNV and YYDKDF (reference sequence). Trimming shortened V by 5 bases and J by 5 bases, and 15 bases separated the two germline ends.

This clone was seen a handful of times. This sequence joins TRBV14 and TRBJ2-7; unclear D gene. The V and J ends lost 2 bases and 3 bases respectively, with 11 bases between them. Germline assignment: CDR1 SGHDN and CDR2 FVKESK. CDR3 length equals 14 residues. CDR3 in DNA: TGTGCCAGCAGCCAACAAACTATCCACTACGAGCAGTACTTC. Its protein product is CASSQQTIHYEQYF.

This clone was found a few times. The sample contains more than one DNA sequence encoding this CDR3. The chain employs TRBV20-1 and TRBJ2-3; D not resolved. V gave up 6 bases and J gave up 6 bases, with 10 bases separating them. This CDR3 is 11 amino acids long. In germline, CDR1 is DFQATT, CDR2 SNEGSKA (reference sequence). In DNA, the CDR3 is TGCAGTGCCACCCACTCGGATACGCAGTATTTT. Protein sequence: CSATHSDTQYF.

The V call is TRBV20-1, the J call TRBJ2-7; TRBD1 might be the D (6 bases). Germline V gene data show CDR1 as DFQATT and CDR2 as SNEGSKA (reference sequence). The CDR3 sequence is 11 residues long. The V gene lost 5 bases and the J gene lost 9 bases, with 14 bases spanning the gap. The CDR3 loop is CSAGDPQGQYF. CDR3 sequence (DNA): TGCAGTGCTGGGGACCCACAGGGGCAGTACTTC.

This clone was found a few times. The J gene is TRBJ1-5, the V gene TRBV6-6; TRBD1 aligns across 8 bases. Per germline, CDR1 MNHNY and CDR2 SVGAGI (reference sequence). With V trimmed by 5 bases and J by 6 bases, 12 bases remained unmatched. This CDR3 region has 16 residues. CDR3: CASSPDSGQGGQPQHF. In DNA form, the CDR3 reads TGTGCCAGCAGTCCAGACTCCGGACAGGGAGGTCAGCCCCAGCATTTT.

The chain carries TRBV7-9 and TRBJ2-1; 9 bases are shared with TRBD2. Germline lookup yields CDR1 SEHNR and CDR2 FQNEAQ (reference sequence). The CDR3 loop spans 16 amino acids. V was clipped by 5 bases and J by 6 bases; unmatched bases: 11. The CDR3 DNA reads as TGTGCCAGCAGCCTAGGGGGCGGGAGGGCCGTCAATGAGCAGTTCTTC. As protein: CASSLGGGRAVNEQFF.

The sample holds a few counts of this clone. This chain uses TRBV5-1 with TRBJ2-5; D unclear. V was clipped by 2 bases and J by 2 bases, with 10 bases between them. CDR1 SGHRS and CDR2 YFSETQ come from the germline V gene. The CDR3 contains 14 residues. The CDR3 loop is CASSFMLDQETQYF. In DNA form, the CDR3 reads TGCGCCAGCAGCTTTATGCTAGATCAAGAGACCCAGTACTTC.

V usage is TRBV5-1 and J usage is TRBJ2-7; TRBD1 aligns across 9 bases. Germline trimming cut 0 bases from V and 4 bases from J; bases unmatched to any gene: 2. CDR3 length: 14 amino acids. Per the germline V gene, CDR1 is SGHRS and CDR2 is YFSETQ. CDR3 protein: CASSLAGQGYEQYF. CDR3 nucleotide sequence: TGCGCCAGCAGCTTGGCGGGACAGGGTTACGAGCAGTACTTC.

This clone turned up a few times. This CDR3 reads CSASSGYEQYF. In DNA, the CDR3 is TGCAGTGCTAGTTCAGGCTACGAGCAGTACTTC. This chain connects TRBV20-1 to TRBJ2-7; no firm D call. With 3 bases removed from V and 3 bases from J, the gap between germline ends came to 6 bases. Germline assignment: CDR1 DFQATT and CDR2 SNEGSKA (reference sequence). The CDR3 length is 11 residues.

This clone was seen more than once but under ten times. V usage is TRBV14 and J usage is TRBJ1-1; D unclear. Deletions cut 1 base from V and 1 base from J, with 4 bases between. The CDR3 loop spans 13 amino acids. The germline V gene has CDR1 SGHDN and CDR2 FVKESK. CDR3 sequence reads: CASSQGWNTEAFF. CDR3 in DNA: TGTGCCAGCAGCCAAGGTTGGAACACTGAAGCTTTCTTT.

The chain recombines TRBV15 with TRBJ2-3, with 10 bases aligning to TRBD2. The trim removed 4 bases at V and 6 bases at J, leaving 7 bases unmatched. The CDR3 has 15 residues. The germline V gene encodes CDR1 LNHNV and CDR2 YYDKDF (reference sequence). DNA of the CDR3: TGTGCCACCAGCAACCTAGCGGGAGCGGGGGATACGCAGTATTTT. Amino acid sequence: CATSNLAGAGDTQYF.

This clone was counted only a few times. The V call is TRBV5-6, the J call TRBJ2-1, with 7 bases that match TRBD1. The CDR3 is 16 residues long. With 1 base clipped from V and 2 bases from J, the junction kept 6 bases outside the gene matches. The germline gives CDR1 SGHDT, CDR2 YYEEEE. Here the CDR3 reads CASSLQGGYPYNEQFF. The CDR3 nucleotides are TGTGCCAGCAGCTTGCAAGGGGGCTATCCCTACAATGAGCAGTTCTTC.

This clone was picked up one time. The chain carries TRBV2 and TRBJ2-5; TRBD2 matches at 10 bases. Germline V lookup: CDR1 SNHLY, CDR2 FYNNEI. Trimming removed 4 bases from V and 0 bases from J; junction bases left unmatched: 2. The CDR3 has 15 residues. This chain's CDR3 is CASSGGTSDQETQYF. CDR3 DNA sequence: TGTGCCAGCAGTGGAGGGACTAGCGACCAAGAGACCCAGTACTTC.

This clone was found a few times. The chain combines TRBV18 with TRBJ2-1; the D call may be TRBD1 or TRBD2 (6 bases each). V shed 3 bases and J shed 8 bases, with 20 bases lying between them. Germline CDR1 KGHSH, CDR2 LQKENI. The CDR3 loop spans 16 amino acids. The CDR3 DNA follows: TGTGCCAGCTCACCTTTATCTGCAGGGGAGGTCGATGAGCAGTTCTTC. Its protein product is CASSPLSAGEVDEQFF.

The chain carries TRBV4-3 and TRBJ2-1; 12 positions agree with TRBD2. This CDR3 region has 17 residues. CDR1 and CDR2 from the germline V gene are LGHNA and YSLEER. The trim removed 3 bases at V and 2 bases at J, leaving 5 bases unmatched. The CDR3 sequence is CASSHALAGGTYNEQFF. CDR3 DNA: TGCGCCAGCAGCCATGCACTAGCGGGAGGAACCTACAATGAGCAGTTCTTC.

The sample holds a few counts of this clone. This chain links TRBV18 with TRBJ2-1; D may be TRBD2 (6 bases). V was shortened by 1 base and J by 1 base, with 8 bases between the two germline ends. The CDR3 is 15 amino acids. From germline, CDR1 is KGHSH and CDR2 LQKENI. In DNA, the CDR3 is TGTGCCAGCTCACCACTCAGCGGGTCCTACAATGAGCAGTTCTTC. It codes for CASSPLSGSYNEQFF.

The V call is TRBV18, the J call TRBJ2-7; D gene ambiguous. Trimming took 3 bases from V and 2 from J, leaving 17 bases between them. CDR1 and CDR2 (germline): KGHSH, LQKENI. CDR3 size: 16 residues. CDR3 amino acids: CASSPPDRENPYEQYF. CDR3 sequence (DNA): TGTGCCAGCTCACCGCCTGATCGAGAGAACCCCTACGAGCAGTACTTC.

This clone was found a few times. The chain has TRBV7-2 and TRBJ1-2; D unclear. Germline V gene lookup returns CDR1 SGHTA and CDR2 FQGNSA. Trimming removed 1 base at V and 2 bases at J, with 8 bases between. The CDR3 extends over 14 amino acids. The CDR3 region is CASSLVIGNYGYTF. CDR3 nucleotide sequence: TGTGCCAGCAGCTTAGTTATAGGGAACTATGGCTACACCTTC. Filled out from reference TRBV7-2 and TRBJ1-2, the complete variable domain reads GAGVSQSPSNKVTEKGKDVELRCDPISGHTALYWYRQSLGQGLEFLIYFQGNSAPDKSGLPSDRFSAERTGGSVSTLTIQRTQQEDSAVYLCASSLVIGNYGYTFGSGTRLTVV.

The chain joins TRBV5-4 to TRBJ2-3; 7 bases match TRBD1. CDR1 is SGHNT, CDR2 YYREEE, per germline (reference sequence). V dropped 5 bases and J dropped 6; count of bases not matched to a gene: 12. The CDR3 sequence is 15 residues long. As DNA, the CDR3 is TGTGCCAGCAGTTACCGAGAAACAGGGGTGGATACGCAGTATTTT. Residues: CASSYRETGVDTQYF.